Given below is one T cell receptor (beta chain) in context. What antigen it recognizes has not been identified. One base away there is no much larger clone; base qualities are not given. This sample also contains other DNA sequences that code for the same CDR3. Patients with a history of autoimmune disease or receiving systemic immunosuppression were excluded from the trial. Peripheral blood for TCR sequencing was collected from all dose cohorts at baseline, on cycle 4 day 1, and on cycle 7 day 1. Samples were obtained from an open-label, multicenter, first-in-human phase I dose-escalation trial of ivuxolimab. The trial enrolled adults with locally advanced or metastatic head and neck squamous cell, hepatocellular, melanoma or renal cell carcinoma. Before TCR sequencing, CD4+ and CD8+ T cells were separately sorted from peripheral blood. Reading the germline V gene gives CDR1 MDHEN and CDR2 SYDVKM. V and J are truncated by 3 bases and 4 bases respectively, leaving an intervening sequence of 9 bases. The CDR3 covers 14 residues, taking in both the cysteine and the phenylalanine. The retained sequence is limited to the CDR3, 42 bases, with the frame set at the first base.

The record originates from a study of OX40 agonist ivuxolimab in advanced cancers. Turning to the overall study: Ivuxolimab was a fully human IgG2 agonistic monoclonal antibody targeting the costimulatory receptor OX40 (CD134). Intravenous ivuxolimab was administered to patients every 2 weeks at six dose levels: 0.01, 0.1, 0.3, 1.5, 3 and 10 mg/kg. Among the approximately 54 dose-escalation patients, around 20 had hepatocellular carcinoma, about 15 melanoma, 9 renal cell carcinoma and 9 head and neck cancer. In the dose-escalation cohort, more than 75% of patients were male, and the mean age was around 60 years, with a range of roughly 20 to 80. Prior anti-PD-1, anti-PD-L1 or anti-CTLA-4 therapy was permitted, and checkpoint inhibitors had been received by about 37% of dose-escalation patients. Partial responses occurred in three dose-escalation patients, of whom one had hepatocellular carcinoma and two had cutaneous melanoma. Peripheral TCRbeta sequencing aimed to test whether ivuxolimab altered TCR sequence diversity and caused clonal T-cell expansion. The monotherapy dose-escalation portion (N of about 50 patients) of the phase I ivuxolimab trial is reported in the paper.

What the research found in general, with its limitations: In the 0.1-3.0 mg/kg groups, partial responders were among the patients with the lowest normalized peripheral clonal expansion, particularly in CD8+ T cells. Antigen specificity was not determined for the clonally expanded peripheral T cells. On average, CD8+ T cells showed more expanded clones than CD4+ T cells after ivuxolimab. At doses of 0.1 to 3.0 mg/kg, clonal expansion of both CD4+ and CD8+ T cells in blood was seen between baseline and week 6. Low levels of normalized T-cell clonal expansion were also seen in some patients who did not respond.

Genomic DNA was isolated from the sorted cells so that the TCRbeta CDR3 region could be sequenced. The immunoSEQ Assay was used for sequencing of TCRbeta CDR3 regions. In its TCRdb copy, this immuneACCESS table keeps in-frame sequences only and misses some clones. Where compared with another copy, unresolved V genes explain less than half of these, and the others have no known cause. This sample holds tens of thousands of clones; around 77% were observed only once. Jointly, the top ten make up 21% of the sample. This clonotype was sampled from an adult with an advanced solid tumor such as melanoma, head and neck, liver or kidney cancer. The sequences come from CD4+ or CD8+ T cells sorted from blood, collected in a trial of the OX40 agonist ivuxolimab. The sequence joins TRBV28 to TRBJ1-4, with the D gene call left open. The bases are TGTGCCAGCAGTTTTAGGCGGCTTAATGAAAAACTGTTTTTT. Translated, this gives CASSFRRLNEKLFF.